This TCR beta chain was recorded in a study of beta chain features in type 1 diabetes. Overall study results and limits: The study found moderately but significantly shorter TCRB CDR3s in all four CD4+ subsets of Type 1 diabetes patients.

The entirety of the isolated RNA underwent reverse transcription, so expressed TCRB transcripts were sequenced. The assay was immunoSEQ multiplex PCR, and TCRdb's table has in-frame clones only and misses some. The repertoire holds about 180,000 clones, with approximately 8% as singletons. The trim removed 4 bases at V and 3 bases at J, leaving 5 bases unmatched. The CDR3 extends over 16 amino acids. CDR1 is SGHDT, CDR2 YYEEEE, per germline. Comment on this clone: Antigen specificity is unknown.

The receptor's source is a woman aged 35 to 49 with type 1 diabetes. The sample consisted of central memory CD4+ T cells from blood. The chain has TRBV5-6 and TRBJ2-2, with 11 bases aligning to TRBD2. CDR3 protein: CASSPTSGTHTGELFF. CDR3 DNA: TGTGCCAGCAGCCCGACTAGCGGGACCCACACCGGGGAGCTGTTTTTT.